A single sample gave rise to the 22 T cell receptor beta chains below, sequenced in a study of T-cell reconstitution after alpha-beta-depleted transplantation in children. Construction of the TCRbeta library involved unique molecular identifiers. MiXCR was run by TCRdb on the PCR reads, yielding one entry per CDR3 protein. Among 550,000 to 800,000 distinct CDR3 sequences listed, approximately 14% were seen once. The sequences come from PBMCs, collected before TCRalphabeta/CD19-depleted stem cell transplant. Every receptor here comes from a girl aged 2-15 years with congenital amegakaryocytic thrombocytopenia, due to receive a stem cell transplant.

Ten or more counts support this clonotype. The chain combines TRBV15 with TRBJ2-3; TRBD2 matches 8 bases. The J segment lost 2 bases and the V segment lost 3 bases, leaving 7 bases of the junction unmatched. This CDR3 has 16 amino acids. The germline V gene has CDR1 LNHNV and CDR2 YYDKDF (reference sequence). In nucleotides, the CDR3 is TGTGCCACCAGCAGTTTCGCTAGCGGGCCCACAGATACGCAGTATTTT. Translated, it gives CATSSFASGPTDTQYF.

The V and J genes are TRBV5-1 and TRBJ2-3; 9 bases agree with TRBD1. The V gene's germline CDR1 is SGHRS and CDR2 YFSETQ. The junction had 12 bases not matched to a gene; V was cut back by 4 bases and J by 3 bases. This CDR3 comprises 17 residues. The CDR3 nucleotides are TGCGCCAGCAGCCTGACTATCGGGACAGGGCAAACAGATACGCAGTATTTT. The encoded protein is CASSLTIGTGQTDTQYF.

This clonotype was counted between two and nine times. The rearrangement uses TRBV20-1 and TRBJ1-2, with no clear D. The CDR3 spans 11 residues. Between the trimmed V and J ends, which lost 1 base and 8 bases, there was a span of 8 bases. Germline CDR1 reads DFQATT; CDR2 reads SNEGSKA (reference sequence). The CDR3 bases are TGCAGTGCTAGAGTGATGGGGGGCTACACCTTC. It codes for CSARVMGGYTF.

V gene TRBV3-1 combines with J gene TRBJ2-5; tentative D call: TRBD2 (6 bases). The ends were cut back, 5 bases at V and 4 bases at J, with 20 bases in the middle. The CDR3 has 16 amino acids. Germline V gives CDR1 LGHDT, CDR2 YNNKEL (reference sequence). The CDR3 sequence is CASSLTVGGLGETQYF. The CDR3 coding sequence is TGTGCCAGCAGCTTAACGGTCGGGGGATTAGGAGAGACCCAGTACTTC.

This clonotype occurred many times. The J gene is TRBJ1-2, the V gene TRBV29-1, with a tentative D call TRBD1 (6 bases). The CDR3 length is 12 residues. Germline V gene data show CDR1 as SQVTM and CDR2 as ANQGSEA. V lost 7 bases, J lost 1 base, and 10 bases lay in between. This chain's CDR3 is CSAGDNNYGYTF. Written as DNA, the CDR3 is TGCAGCGCCGGGGACAATAACTATGGCTACACCTTC.

This clonotype was found a few times. The J gene is TRBJ2-5, the V gene TRBV6-5; no clear D gene. CDR1 is MNHEY, CDR2 SVGAGI, per germline. Deletions cut 0 bases from V and 4 bases from J, with 15 bases between. This CDR3 comprises 16 residues. CDR3 loop: CASSYSPFLVVETQYF. CDR3 nucleotides: TGTGCCAGCAGTTACTCTCCGTTTCTGGTTGTAGAGACCCAGTACTTC.

This clonotype has a handful of counts. CDR3 coding DNA: TGCGCCAGCAGCGTAACGGGGTCCGCAAGGGACACTGAAGCTTTCTTT. Its translation: CASSVTGSARDTEAFF. This chain connects TRBV5-1 to TRBJ1-1; D ambiguous. Germline V CDR1 and CDR2: SGHRS, YFSETQ. Trimming cost V 4 bases and J 3 bases, with 19 bases left between them. The CDR3 spans 16 residues. The full variable domain, its missing parts supplied by reference TRBV5-1 and TRBJ1-1, is KAGVTQTPRYLIKTRGQQVTLSCSPISGHRSVSWYQQTPGQGLQFLFEYFSETQRNKGNFPGRFSGRQFSNSRSEMNVSTLELGDSALYLCASSVTGSARDTEAFFGQGTRLTVV.

This clonotype occurred many times. This rearrangement joins TRBV12-3 or TRBV12-4 to TRBJ1-2, with 7 bases aligning to TRBD1. The ends lost 1 base at V and 4 bases at J; junction bases unmatched: 9. CDR3 length: 16 amino acids. CDR3: CASSLETGTALYGYTF. Here the CDR3 DNA reads TGTGCCAGCAGTTTAGAAACCGGGACAGCCCTCTATGGCTACACCTTC.

This clonotype was seen repeatedly, ten times or more. The rearrangement uses TRBV20-1 and TRBJ2-1; no clear D. This CDR3 comprises 16 residues. The V end lost 6 bases, the J end lost 0 bases, and 18 bases lay between the germline ends. The germline V gene encodes CDR1 DFQATT and CDR2 SNEGSKA (reference sequence). The DNA for the CDR3 is TGCAGTGCAATACCTCGTGAGGCAAGCTCCTACAATGAGCAGTTCTTC. It yields the protein CSAIPREASSYNEQFF.

In its sample, this clonotype was seen many times. The chain uses TRBV29-1 and TRBJ1-3, with unresolved D. The CDR3 loop spans 14 amino acids. The ends were cut back, 4 bases at V and 0 bases at J, with 10 bases in the middle. Germline V gives CDR1 SQVTM, CDR2 ANQGSEA. CDR3 DNA sequence: TGCAGCGTTGTATTCGGTGACTCTGGAAACACCATATATTTT. Amino acids: CSVVFGDSGNTIYF.

This clonotype was observed a handful of times. V is TRBV5-1 and J is TRBJ2-3, with D perhaps matching TRBD2 (5 bases). There are 13 residues in the CDR3. Germline V gene lookup returns CDR1 SGHRS and CDR2 YFSETQ. Between the trimmed V and J ends, which lost 4 bases and 6 bases, there was a span of 12 bases. The CDR3 reads CASSGKEEDTQYF. As DNA, the CDR3 is TGCGCCAGCAGCGGGAAGGAGGAGGATACGCAGTATTTT.

This clonotype was recorded many times. This chain joins TRBV28 and TRBJ2-1; D remains ambiguous. The germline V gene has CDR1 MDHEN and CDR2 SYDVKM. Trimming took off 3 bases at V and 5 bases at J, with 11 bases between the two ends. The CDR3 is made up of 14 amino acids. CDR3 region: CASSFRPRDNEQFF. CDR3 sequence (DNA): TGTGCCAGCAGTTTCAGACCCCGGGACAATGAGCAGTTCTTC.

The chain links TRBV5-1 to TRBJ2-7; tentative D call: TRBD2 (6 bases). The CDR3 has 14 amino acids. Trimming took off 0 bases at V and 8 bases at J, with 15 bases between the two ends. Per the germline V gene, CDR1 is SGHRS and CDR2 is YFSETQ. CDR3 sequence (DNA): TGCGCCAGCAGCTTGGTGGTGACTAGTGAGAAGCAGTACTTC. This sequence encodes CASSLVVTSEKQYF.

This clonotype was counted at least ten times. The rearrangement uses TRBV12-3 or TRBV12-4 and TRBJ2-1; TRBD2 agrees at 8 bases. Trimming cost V 7 bases and J 3 bases; bases outside gene matches: 5. This CDR3 comprises 14 residues. CDR3 nucleotide sequence: TGTGCCAGCACGGGCGGGAGGCTCTACAATGAGCAGTTCTTC. Translation gives CASTGGRLYNEQFF.

There are many counts of this clonotype. The chain combines TRBV29-1 with TRBJ2-1; D unresolved. The length of the CDR3 is 13 residues. The V and J ends lost 4 bases and 4 bases respectively, with 11 bases between them. Germline values: CDR1 SQVTM, CDR2 ANQGSEA. CDR3 sequence: CSVAGLVYNEQFF. The DNA for the CDR3 is TGCAGCGTTGCTGGCCTTGTTTACAATGAGCAGTTCTTC.

Only a few counts were recorded for this clonotype. The chain carries TRBV28 and TRBJ2-4, with 7 nucleotides matching TRBD2. Germline V gene sequence: CDR1 MDHEN, CDR2 SYDVKM. The CDR3 covers 14 residues. The V and J ends lost 5 bases and 5 bases, in that order; junction bases with no gene match: 6. CDR3 sequence (DNA): TGTGCCAGCAGTCCTTCGACTAGCCAAAACATTCAGTACTTC. Protein product: CASSPSTSQNIQYF.

This clonotype was seen many times. The gene calls are TRBV20-1 and TRBJ1-1; maybe TRBD1 (5 bases). V lost 3 bases to trimming and J lost 2 bases, with 16 bases between them. This CDR3 is built from 15 residues. The germline CDR1 and CDR2 sequences are DFQATT and SNEGSKA (reference sequence). CDR3 coding DNA: TGCAGTGCTAGGGGGCGGAAAACAGGCAACACTGAAGCTTTCTTT. The encoded protein is CSARGRKTGNTEAFF.

Only a few counts were recorded for this clonotype. V and J are TRBV5-1 and TRBJ2-1; no firm D call. The CDR3 extends over 18 amino acids. From germline, CDR1 is SGHRS and CDR2 YFSETQ. Trimming took 1 base from V and 6 from J, leaving 23 bases between them. Here the CDR3 DNA reads TGCGCCAGCAGCTTGTATTTCCTGGCTCCCACAATTTCCAATGAGCAGTTCTTC. It translates to CASSLYFLAPTISNEQFF. The entire variable domain, with the rest obtained from reference TRBV5-1 and TRBJ2-1, is as follows: KAGVTQTPRYLIKTRGQQVTLSCSPISGHRSVSWYQQTPGQGLQFLFEYFSETQRNKGNFPGRFSGRQFSNSRSEMNVSTLELGDSALYLCASSLYFLAPTISNEQFFGPGTRLTVL.

This clonotype was picked up many times. The rearrangement links TRBV20-1 to TRBJ2-1; 8 bases are shared with TRBD2. The CDR3 extends over 15 amino acids. V lost 7 bases, J lost 5 bases, and 13 bases stayed unmatched. Germline values: CDR1 DFQATT, CDR2 SNEGSKA (reference sequence). The CDR3, as DNA: TGCAGTGTTTTAGCGGGATGGGAGACGGACAATGAGCAGTTCTTC. Amino acid sequence: CSVLAGWETDNEQFF.

This clonotype showed up many times. This CDR3 reads CASSHTTTYEQYF. CDR3 coding DNA: TGCGCCAGCAGCCATACTACAACCTACGAGCAGTACTTC. V usage is TRBV4-1 and J usage is TRBJ2-7; D ambiguous. V lost 3 bases, J lost 2 bases, and 8 bases lay in between. The CDR3 is made up of 13 amino acids. Germline V gives CDR1 MGHRA, CDR2 YSYEKL.

This clonotype was observed a few times. The chain is built from TRBV11-2 and TRBJ2-5; the D is unclear. Trimming removed 3 bases from V and 10 bases from J, with 12 bases in between. The V gene's germline CDR1 is SGHAT and CDR2 FQNNGV. CDR3 length equals 12 residues. In DNA, the CDR3 is TGTGCCAGCAGCTTGTTGGGCGGTAACCAGTACTTC. Translating it yields CASSLLGGNQYF.

There are many counts of this clonotype. The chain joins TRBV7-9 to TRBJ1-2; the D gene is possibly TRBD1 (5 bases). The CDR3 loop spans 15 amino acids. The germline gives CDR1 SEHNR, CDR2 FQNEAQ (reference sequence). The V and J ends lost 3 bases and 1 base respectively, with 12 bases between them. The CDR3 protein is CASSFVDTFNYGYTF. The CDR3 bases are TGTGCCAGCAGCTTCGTGGACACCTTTAACTATGGCTACACCTTC.